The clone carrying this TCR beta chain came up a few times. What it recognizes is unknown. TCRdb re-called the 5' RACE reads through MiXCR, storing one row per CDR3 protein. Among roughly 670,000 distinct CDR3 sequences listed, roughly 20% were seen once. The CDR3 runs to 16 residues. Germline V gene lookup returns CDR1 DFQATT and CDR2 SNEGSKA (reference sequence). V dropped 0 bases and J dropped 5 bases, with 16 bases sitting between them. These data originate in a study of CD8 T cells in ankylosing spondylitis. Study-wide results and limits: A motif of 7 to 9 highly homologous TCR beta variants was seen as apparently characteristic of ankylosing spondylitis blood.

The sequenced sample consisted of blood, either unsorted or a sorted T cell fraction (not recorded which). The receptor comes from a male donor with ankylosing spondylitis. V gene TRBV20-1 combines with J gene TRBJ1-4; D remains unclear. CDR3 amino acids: CSARESVGGMNEKLFF. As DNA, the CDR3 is TGCAGTGCTAGAGAGTCGGTGGGAGGGATGAATGAAAAACTGTTTTTT.